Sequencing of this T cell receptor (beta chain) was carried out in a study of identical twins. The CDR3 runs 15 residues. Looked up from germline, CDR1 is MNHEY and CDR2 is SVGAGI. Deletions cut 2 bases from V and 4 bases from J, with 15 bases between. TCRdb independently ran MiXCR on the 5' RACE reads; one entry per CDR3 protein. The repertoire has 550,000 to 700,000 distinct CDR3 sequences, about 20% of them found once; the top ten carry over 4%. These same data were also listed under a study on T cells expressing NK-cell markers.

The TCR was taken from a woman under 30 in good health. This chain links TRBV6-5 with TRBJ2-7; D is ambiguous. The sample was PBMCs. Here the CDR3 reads CASSYAIGLKYEQYF. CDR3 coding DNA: TGTGCCAGCAGTTACGCGATAGGGCTAAAGTACGAGCAGTACTTC.